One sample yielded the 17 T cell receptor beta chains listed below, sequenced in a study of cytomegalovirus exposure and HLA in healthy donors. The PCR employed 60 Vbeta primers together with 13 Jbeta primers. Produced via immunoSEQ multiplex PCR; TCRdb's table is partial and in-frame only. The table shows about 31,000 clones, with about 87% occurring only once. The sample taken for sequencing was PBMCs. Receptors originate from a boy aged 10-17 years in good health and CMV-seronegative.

CDR3 DNA: TGCAGCGTTGAAGGGACTAGCGGGGGGACCACAGATACGCAGTATTTT. Residues: CSVEGTSGGTTDTQYF. This chain connects TRBV29-1 to TRBJ2-3; 14 bases align to TRBD2. This CDR3 is 16 amino acids long. Germline V CDR1 and CDR2: SQVTM, ANQGSEA. Trimming took 1 base from V and 2 from J; bases not matched to a gene: 2.

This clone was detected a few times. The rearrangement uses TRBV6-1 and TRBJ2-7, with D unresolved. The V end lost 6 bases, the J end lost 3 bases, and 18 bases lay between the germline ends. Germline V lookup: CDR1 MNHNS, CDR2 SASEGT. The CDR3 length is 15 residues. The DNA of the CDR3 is TGTGCCAGCAGCATGGCGGAAAACTCTAACTACGAGCAGTACTTC. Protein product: CASSMAENSNYEQYF.

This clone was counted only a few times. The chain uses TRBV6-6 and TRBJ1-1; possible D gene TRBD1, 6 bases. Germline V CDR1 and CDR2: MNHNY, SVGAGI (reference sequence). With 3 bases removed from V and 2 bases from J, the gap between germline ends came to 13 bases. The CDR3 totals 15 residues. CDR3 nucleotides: TGTGCCAGCAGTTATTTGGACAGTGGCAACACTGAAGCTTTCTTT. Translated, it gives CASSYLDSGNTEAFF.

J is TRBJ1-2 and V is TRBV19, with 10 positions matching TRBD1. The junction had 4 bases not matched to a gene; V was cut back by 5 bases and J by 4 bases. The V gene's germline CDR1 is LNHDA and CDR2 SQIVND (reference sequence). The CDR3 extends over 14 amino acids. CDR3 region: CASSPGQGGYGYTF. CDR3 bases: TGTGCCAGTAGTCCCGGACAGGGGGGCTATGGCTACACCTTC. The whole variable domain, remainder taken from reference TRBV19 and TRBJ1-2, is DGGITQSPKYLFRKEGQNVTLSCEQNLNHDAMYWYRQDPGQGLRLIYYSQIVNDFQKGDIAEGYSVSREKKESFPLTVTSAQKNPTAFYLCASSPGQGGYGYTFGSGTRLTVV.

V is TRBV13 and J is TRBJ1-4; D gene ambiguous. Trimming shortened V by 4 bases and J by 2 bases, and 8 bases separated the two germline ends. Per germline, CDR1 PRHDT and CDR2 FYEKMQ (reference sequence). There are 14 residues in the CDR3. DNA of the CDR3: TGTGCCAGCAGCTCCGCGGGGACTAATGAAAAACTGTTTTTT. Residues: CASSSAGTNEKLFF.

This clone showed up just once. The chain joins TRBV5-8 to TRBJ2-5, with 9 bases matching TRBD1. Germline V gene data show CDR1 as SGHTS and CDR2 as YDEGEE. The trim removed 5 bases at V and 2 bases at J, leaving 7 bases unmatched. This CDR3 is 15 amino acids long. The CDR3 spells CASRPQGAGQETQYF. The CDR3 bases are TGTGCCAGCAGACCACAGGGGGCAGGGCAAGAGACCCAGTACTTC.

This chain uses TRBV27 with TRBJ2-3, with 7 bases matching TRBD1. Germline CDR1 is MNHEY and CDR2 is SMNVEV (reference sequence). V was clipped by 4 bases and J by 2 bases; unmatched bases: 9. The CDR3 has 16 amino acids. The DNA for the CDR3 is TGTGCCAGCAGTTCCCCCGGGACAGACTACACAGATACGCAGTATTTT. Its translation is CASSSPGTDYTDTQYF.

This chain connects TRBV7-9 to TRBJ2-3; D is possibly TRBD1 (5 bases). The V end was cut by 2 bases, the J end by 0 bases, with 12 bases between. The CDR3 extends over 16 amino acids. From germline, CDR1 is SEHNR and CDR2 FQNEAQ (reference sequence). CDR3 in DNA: TGTGCCAGCAGCTTACAGGACACTACTAGCACAGATACGCAGTATTTT. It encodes CASSLQDTTSTDTQYF.

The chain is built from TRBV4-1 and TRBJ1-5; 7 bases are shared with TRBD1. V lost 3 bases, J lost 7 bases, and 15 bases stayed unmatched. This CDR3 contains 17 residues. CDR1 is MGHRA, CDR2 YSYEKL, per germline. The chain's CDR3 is CASSQSTGSELEQPQHF. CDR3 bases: TGCGCCAGCAGCCAGTCGACAGGGTCAGAATTGGAACAGCCCCAGCATTTT.

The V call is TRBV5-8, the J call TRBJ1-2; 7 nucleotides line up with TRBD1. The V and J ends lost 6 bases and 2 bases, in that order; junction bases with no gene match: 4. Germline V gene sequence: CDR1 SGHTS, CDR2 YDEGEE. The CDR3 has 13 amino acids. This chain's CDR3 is CASTTGTNYGYTF. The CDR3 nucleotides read TGTGCCAGCACGACAGGGACGAACTATGGCTACACCTTC.

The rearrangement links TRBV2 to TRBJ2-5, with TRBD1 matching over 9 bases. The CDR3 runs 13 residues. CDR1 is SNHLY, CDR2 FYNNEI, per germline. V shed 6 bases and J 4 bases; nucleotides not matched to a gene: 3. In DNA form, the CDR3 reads TGTGCCAGCAGCCTGACAGGGGGAGAGACCCAGTACTTC. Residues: CASSLTGGETQYF.

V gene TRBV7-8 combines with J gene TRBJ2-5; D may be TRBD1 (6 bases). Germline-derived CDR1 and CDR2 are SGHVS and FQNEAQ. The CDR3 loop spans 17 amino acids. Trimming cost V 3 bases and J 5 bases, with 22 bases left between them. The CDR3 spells CASSFSSAPPGVETQYF. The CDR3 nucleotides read TGTGCCAGCAGCTTCAGTTCCGCACCGCCAGGGGTGGAGACCCAGTACTTC.

CDR3 sequence reads: CASSTAGTGASYEQYF. CDR3 DNA sequence: TGTGCCAGCAGCACCGCCGGGACAGGGGCATCCTACGAGCAGTACTTC. The V gene is TRBV5-4, the J gene TRBJ2-7, with 10 positions matching TRBD1. The J segment lost 1 base and the V segment lost 4 bases, leaving 8 bases of the junction unmatched. Germline V gene lookup returns CDR1 SGHNT and CDR2 YYREEE (reference sequence). The CDR3 length is 16 residues.

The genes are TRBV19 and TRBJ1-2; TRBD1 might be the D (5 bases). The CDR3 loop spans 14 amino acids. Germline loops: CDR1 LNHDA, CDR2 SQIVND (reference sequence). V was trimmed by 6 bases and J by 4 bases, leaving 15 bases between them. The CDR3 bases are TGTGCCAGTAGACAGGCAGGGTCGGGCTATGGCTACACCTTC. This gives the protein CASRQAGSGYGYTF. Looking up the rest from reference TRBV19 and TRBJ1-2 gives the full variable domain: DGGITQSPKYLFRKEGQNVTLSCEQNLNHDAMYWYRQDPGQGLRLIYYSQIVNDFQKGDIAEGYSVSREKKESFPLTVTSAQKNPTAFYLCASRQAGSGYGYTFGSGTRLTVV.

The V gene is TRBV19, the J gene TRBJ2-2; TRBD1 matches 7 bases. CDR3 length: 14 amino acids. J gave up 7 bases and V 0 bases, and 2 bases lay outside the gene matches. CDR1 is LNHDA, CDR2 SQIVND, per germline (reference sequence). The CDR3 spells CASSIEQGSGELFF. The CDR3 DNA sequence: TGTGCCAGTAGTATAGAACAGGGGAGCGGGGAGCTGTTTTTT.

The CDR3 nucleotides are TGCGCCAGCAGCCCCATAGCATCAGTCACAGATACGCAGTATTTT. It codes for CASSPIASVTDTQYF. The rearrangement joins TRBV4-1 to TRBJ2-3; D gene ambiguous. The CDR3 runs 15 residues. CDR1 MGHRA and CDR2 YSYEKL come from the germline V gene. V lost 4 bases, J lost 2 bases, and 13 bases lay in between.

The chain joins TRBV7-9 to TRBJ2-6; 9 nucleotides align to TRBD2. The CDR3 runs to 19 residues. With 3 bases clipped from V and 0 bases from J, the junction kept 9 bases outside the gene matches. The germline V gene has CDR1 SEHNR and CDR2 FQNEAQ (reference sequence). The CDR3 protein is CASSFLLAGQVSGANVLTF. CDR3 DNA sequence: TGTGCCAGCAGCTTTCTGCTAGCGGGGCAAGTCTCTGGGGCCAACGTCCTGACTTTC.